Listed below are T cell receptor beta chains from one sample, sequenced in a study of OX40 agonist ivuxolimab in advanced cancers. TCRdb's table, derived via immunoSEQ multiplex PCR, lists solely in-frame clones and lacks some. The sample has more than 55,000 clones; over 80% are singletons. Sequences were derived from CD4+ or CD8+ T cells sorted from blood, sampled in a trial of the OX40 agonist ivuxolimab. The receptors were sampled from an adult with an advanced solid tumor such as melanoma, head and neck, liver or kidney cancer. The CDR3 runs from the conserved cysteine through the conserved F or W. D genes are given only for firm matches. Only part of the rows carry a size: once, few, many, or a class if the clone is expanded.

D gene: NA
V gene: TRBV2
clone size: NA
J gene: TRBJ2-4
CDR3 DNA: TGTGCCAGCAGTCCGCATGGGGCCAAAAACATTCAGTACTTC
CDR3 protein: CASSPHGAKNIQYF

D gene: NA
V gene: TRBV19
clone size: NA
J gene: TRBJ1-1
CDR3 DNA: TGTGCCAGTAAGTCAGGGCTCGCCCAGGACACTGAAGCTTTCTTT
CDR3 protein: CASKSGLAQDTEAFF

D gene: NA
V gene: TRBV11-3
clone size: NA
J gene: TRBJ2-7
CDR3 DNA: TGTGCCAGCACCTTCTCAGGGAACACCTACGAGCAGTACTTC
CDR3 protein: CASTFSGNTYEQYF

D gene: TRBD1
V gene: TRBV9
clone size: NA
J gene: TRBJ2-5
CDR3 DNA: TGTGCCAGCAGCGTGGGACAGGGGAGAGAGACCCAGTACTTC
CDR3 protein: CASSVGQGRETQYF

D gene: TRBD2
V gene: TRBV30
clone size: NA
J gene: TRBJ2-1
CDR3 DNA: TGTGCCTGGGCATCTACTAGCGGGAGAGGTGGTGAGCAGTTCTTC
CDR3 protein: CAWASTSGRGGEQFF

D gene: NA
V gene: TRBV19
clone size: few
J gene: TRBJ2-7
CDR3 DNA: TGTGCCAGTAGTATCGGGGGAATTGGGGAGCAGTACTTC
CDR3 protein: CASSIGGIGEQYF

D gene: NA
V gene: TRBV6-1
clone size: NA
J gene: TRBJ2-5
CDR3 DNA: TGTGCCAGCAGTGACACTGGCGGATCGACCCAAGAGACCCAGTACTTC
CDR3 protein: CASSDTGGSTQETQYF

D gene: NA
V gene: TRBV15
clone size: NA
J gene: TRBJ2-7
CDR3 DNA: TGTGCCACCAGCAGAGATTGGGGACCTTCCTACGAGCAGTACTTC
CDR3 protein: CATSRDWGPSYEQYF

D gene: TRBD1
V gene: TRBV9
clone size: NA
J gene: TRBJ1-4
CDR3 DNA: TGTGCCAGCAGCCCGGGACAGGGCATTTCCCCAAAACTGTTTTTT
CDR3 protein: CASSPGQGISPKLFF

D gene: TRBD1
V gene: TRBV5-5
clone size: NA
J gene: TRBJ2-5
CDR3 DNA: TGTGCCAGCAGCACGGGACAGGGGGCTCCCCTAGGGGAGACCCAGTACTTC
CDR3 protein: CASSTGQGAPLGETQYF

D gene: TRBD1
V gene: TRBV11-2
clone size: once
J gene: TRBJ1-1
CDR3 DNA: TGTGCCAGCAGCCCCCGACAGGGAAGGGTGACTGAAGCTTTCTTT
CDR3 protein: CASSPRQGRVTEAFF

D gene: NA
V gene: TRBV6-5
clone size: few
J gene: TRBJ1-3
CDR3 DNA: TGTGCCAGCAGTTACATGCGAGCTGGAAACACCATATATTTT
CDR3 protein: CASSYMRAGNTIYF

D gene: NA
V gene: TRBV6-5
clone size: NA
J gene: TRBJ2-7
CDR3 DNA: TGTGCCAGCAGTTACGTCGGCCAGGGAGAACACGAGCAGTACTTC
CDR3 protein: CASSYVGQGEHEQYF

D gene: NA
V gene: TRBV9
clone size: NA
J gene: TRBJ2-6
CDR3 DNA: TGTGCCAGCAGCGAGGGCCCCACCCTGCTCTCTGGGGCCAACGTCCTGACTTTC
CDR3 protein: CASSEGPTLLSGANVLTF

D gene: NA
V gene: TRBV30
clone size: medium-sized
J gene: TRBJ1-5
CDR3 DNA: TGTGCCTGGAGCCCCCAGGGGCATCAGCCCCAGCATTTT
CDR3 protein: CAWSPQGHQPQHF

D gene: NA
V gene: TRBV7-3
clone size: NA
J gene: TRBJ2-3
CDR3 DNA: TGTGCCAGCAGCGCCATGGGGGCGCGTAGGGCGCAGTATTTT
CDR3 protein: CASSAMGARRAQYF

D gene: NA
V gene: TRBV2
clone size: NA
J gene: TRBJ1-2
CDR3 DNA: TGTGCCAGCAGACCCACCAGTCCTGGCTACACCTTC
CDR3 protein: CASRPTSPGYTF

D gene: NA
V gene: TRBV20-1
clone size: NA
J gene: TRBJ1-1
CDR3 DNA: TGCAGTGCCCCACAAATTGAAGCTTTCTTT
CDR3 protein: CSAPQIEAFF

D gene: NA
V gene: TRBV30
clone size: NA
J gene: TRBJ1-1
CDR3 DNA: TGTGCCTGGAGTGCCCACCCGGGACCAAACACTGAAGCTTTCTTT
CDR3 protein: CAWSAHPGPNTEAFF

D gene: TRBD1
V gene: TRBV28
clone size: few
J gene: TRBJ1-2
CDR3 DNA: TGTGCCAGCAGTCGACAGGGGGCCGCGTCTAACTATGGCTACACCTTC
CDR3 protein: CASSRQGAASNYGYTF

D gene: TRBD1
V gene: TRBV30
clone size: NA
J gene: TRBJ1-1
CDR3 DNA: TGTGCCTGGAGTGTATTAGGGACAGGGGACACTGAAGCTTTCTTT
CDR3 protein: CAWSVLGTGDTEAFF

D gene: NA
V gene: TRBV7-9
clone size: NA
J gene: TRBJ2-7
CDR3 DNA: TGTGCCAGCAGCTCCCCCGGACGTGGGGACGAGCAGTACTTC
CDR3 protein: CASSSPGRGDEQYF

D gene: NA
V gene: TRBV5-1
clone size: NA
J gene: TRBJ2-1
CDR3 DNA: TGCGCCAGCAGCCCCCGGCCGAACAATGAGCAGTTCTTC
CDR3 protein: CASSPRPNNEQFF

D gene: NA
V gene: TRBV5-1
clone size: NA
J gene: TRBJ2-2
CDR3 DNA: TGCGCCAGCAGCTTGGCGGGGACATGGGGCACCGGGGAGCTGTTTTTT
CDR3 protein: CASSLAGTWGTGELFF

D gene: NA
V gene: TRBV5-1
clone size: NA
J gene: TRBJ2-2
CDR3 DNA: TGCGCCAGCAGCTTGTCGACGGGGACGGCGGAGCTGTTTTTT
CDR3 protein: CASSLSTGTAELFF

D gene: NA
V gene: TRBV5-1
clone size: NA
J gene: TRBJ1-3
CDR3 DNA: TGCGCCAGCAGCAGAATCCAGGGTAATGGAAACACCATATATTTT
CDR3 protein: CASSRIQGNGNTIYF

D gene: NA
V gene: TRBV12-5
clone size: NA
J gene: TRBJ1-1
CDR3 DNA: TGTGCTAGTGCAGACCGAAACAAGAACACTGAAGCTTTCTTT
CDR3 protein: CASADRNKNTEAFF

D gene: TRBD1
V gene: TRBV6-5
clone size: NA
J gene: TRBJ2-7
CDR3 DNA: TGTGCCAGCAGTTACTCGGGGACAGGATTGTACGAGCAGTACTTC
CDR3 protein: CASSYSGTGLYEQYF

D gene: TRBD1
V gene: TRBV7-6
clone size: NA
J gene: TRBJ2-3
CDR3 DNA: TGTGCCAGCAGTCCCGGGACAGGGGCGGGGGATACGCAGTATTTT
CDR3 protein: CASSPGTGAGDTQYF

D gene: TRBD1
V gene: TRBV19
clone size: NA
J gene: TRBJ2-5
CDR3 DNA: TGTGCCAGTAGTACCCGACAGGGGGAGACCCAGTACTTC
CDR3 protein: CASSTRQGETQYF

D gene: NA
V gene: TRBV11-2
clone size: NA
J gene: TRBJ2-7
CDR3 DNA: TGTGCCAGCAGCTCCTGGGGGGCCGAGCAGTACTTC
CDR3 protein: CASSSWGAEQYF

D gene: NA
V gene: TRBV7-9
clone size: NA
J gene: TRBJ2-7
CDR3 DNA: TGTGCCAGCGGGAGGAGCTCCTACGAGCAGTACTTC
CDR3 protein: CASGRSSYEQYF

D gene: NA
V gene: TRBV7-3
clone size: NA
J gene: TRBJ2-1
CDR3 DNA: TGTGCCAGCAGCTTAGAAGTTGGCTACAATGAGCAGTTCTTC
CDR3 protein: CASSLEVGYNEQFF

D gene: TRBD1
V gene: TRBV11-2
clone size: NA
J gene: TRBJ1-2
CDR3 DNA: TGTGCCAGCAGCTTGGGACAGGGGAGCTATGGCTACACCTTC
CDR3 protein: CASSLGQGSYGYTF

D gene: TRBD1
V gene: TRBV14
clone size: NA
J gene: TRBJ1-2
CDR3 DNA: TGTGCCAGCAGCCCATCGATAACAGGGGCGCTTGGCTACACCTTC
CDR3 protein: CASSPSITGALGYTF

D gene: NA
V gene: TRBV7-8
clone size: NA
J gene: TRBJ2-7
CDR3 DNA: TGTGCCAGCAGCGATCGTATCACCTACGAGCAGTACTTC
CDR3 protein: CASSDRITYEQYF

D gene: TRBD2
V gene: TRBV6-6
clone size: NA
J gene: TRBJ2-5
CDR3 DNA: TGTGCCAGCATGTCCAACCGACTAGCAGAACAAGAGACCCAGTACTTC
CDR3 protein: CASMSNRLAEQETQYF

D gene: TRBD2
V gene: TRBV30
clone size: NA
J gene: TRBJ2-2
CDR3 DNA: TGTGCCTCTGGGAGCGGGAGGGCCGGGGAGCTGTTTTTT
CDR3 protein: CASGSGRAGELFF

D gene: NA
V gene: TRBV6-1
clone size: NA
J gene: TRBJ2-5
CDR3 DNA: TGTGCCAGCATAGGGTCCCCGGGGGCCCCAGAGACCCAGTACTTC
CDR3 protein: CASIGSPGAPETQYF

D gene: TRBD1
V gene: TRBV4-2
clone size: few
J gene: TRBJ1-2
CDR3 DNA: TGTGCCAGCAGCCAAGTATATAGGGACAGTGATGGCTACACCTTC
CDR3 protein: CASSQVYRDSDGYTF

D gene: NA
V gene: TRBV5-4
clone size: NA
J gene: TRBJ1-1
CDR3 DNA: TGTGCCAGCAGCCAAGTTGGAGGAGGAGAAGCTTTCTTT
CDR3 protein: CASSQVGGGEAFF

D gene: TRBD2
V gene: TRBV19
clone size: NA
J gene: TRBJ2-7
CDR3 DNA: TGTGCCAGTAGTATACAAACTAGCGGGAACTACGAGCAGTACTTC
CDR3 protein: CASSIQTSGNYEQYF

D gene: TRBD2
V gene: TRBV5-3
clone size: NA
J gene: TRBJ2-1
CDR3 DNA: TGTGCCAGAAGCTCAATAGCGGGGGGGCCCGACAATGAGCAGTTCTTC
CDR3 protein: CARSSIAGGPDNEQFF

D gene: NA
V gene: TRBV18
clone size: NA
J gene: TRBJ1-5
CDR3 DNA: TGTGCCAGCTCACCGGTGGGGGGCGTTGGAAGCAATCAGCCCCAGCATTTT
CDR3 protein: CASSPVGGVGSNQPQHF

D gene: TRBD2
V gene: TRBV5-6
clone size: NA
J gene: TRBJ2-2
CDR3 DNA: TGTGCCAGCAGCTTGCTAGCGGGAGGACGCACCGGGGAGCTGTTTTTT
CDR3 protein: CASSLLAGGRTGELFF

D gene: NA
V gene: TRBV5-6
clone size: NA
J gene: TRBJ1-3
CDR3 DNA: TGTGCCAGCAGCCCCGGCGGTCCAGCGCGCTCTGGAAACACCATATATTTT
CDR3 protein: CASSPGGPARSGNTIYF